This is a list of T cell receptor beta chains from one sample in a study of cytomegalovirus exposure and HLA in healthy donors. Clones were read by immunoSEQ multiplex PCR, and TCRdb kept only the in-frame ones, dropping some. This sample has around 190,000 clones, with approximately 85% found just once. Source material: PBMCs. Every receptor here comes from a woman aged 18 to 35 in good health and CMV-seronegative. CDR3s include the opening cysteine and the closing phenylalanine or tryptophan. D genes are given only for firm matches. Clone size is stated in some rows and not others, as once, few, many or a class when expanded.

j_call: TRBJ1-1; d_call: -; v_call: TRBV6-1; clone_size: -; cdr3_aa: CASSDRGTNTEAFF; cdr3_nt: TGTGCCAGCAGTGACCGAGGTACGAACACTGAAGCTTTCTTT
j_call: TRBJ1-4; d_call: -; v_call: TRBV5-1; clone_size: -; cdr3_aa: CASSSQTVNEKLFF; cdr3_nt: TGCGCCAGCAGCTCCCAGACAGTTAATGAAAAACTGTTTTTT
j_call: TRBJ2-3; d_call: -; v_call: TRBV19; clone_size: -; cdr3_aa: CASSGGADTQYF; cdr3_nt: TGTGCCAGCTCGGGCGGGGCGGATACGCAGTATTTT
j_call: TRBJ2-3; d_call: TRBD2; v_call: TRBV18; clone_size: -; cdr3_aa: CASSPSGTSGTDTQYF; cdr3_nt: TGTGCCAGCTCACCTTCCGGGACTAGCGGCACAGATACGCAGTATTTT
j_call: TRBJ1-1; d_call: -; v_call: TRBV7-3; clone_size: few; cdr3_aa: CASSTGSVTEAFF; cdr3_nt: TGTGCCAGCAGCACGGGATCCGTTACTGAAGCTTTCTTT
j_call: TRBJ1-4; d_call: TRBD1; v_call: TRBV5-1; clone_size: -; cdr3_aa: CASSWMDRENEKLFF; cdr3_nt: TGCGCCAGCAGCTGGATGGACAGGGAGAACGAAAAACTGTTTTTT
j_call: TRBJ2-3; d_call: TRBD2; v_call: TRBV4-1; clone_size: -; cdr3_aa: CASSPTGLAATDTQYF; cdr3_nt: TGCGCCAGCAGCCCTACGGGACTAGCGGCCACAGATACGCAGTATTTT
j_call: TRBJ1-2; d_call: TRBD1; v_call: TRBV2; clone_size: -; cdr3_aa: CASSTTQGAGGYTF; cdr3_nt: TGTGCCAGCAGTACTACACAGGGGGCAGGTGGCTACACCTTC
j_call: TRBJ1-1; d_call: -; v_call: TRBV5-4; clone_size: -; cdr3_aa: CASSSPPPGGTEAFF; cdr3_nt: TGTGCCAGCAGCTCACCACCCCCTGGGGGGACTGAAGCTTTCTTT
j_call: TRBJ2-1; d_call: TRBD2; v_call: TRBV19; clone_size: -; cdr3_aa: CASSDRLAGGNNEQFF; cdr3_nt: TGTGCCAGTAGTGATCGTCTAGCGGGAGGAAACAATGAGCAGTTCTTC
j_call: TRBJ1-5; d_call: TRBD1; v_call: TRBV6-5; clone_size: -; cdr3_aa: CASSYSSTGGGQPQHF; cdr3_nt: TGTGCCAGCAGTTACTCGAGTACAGGGGGTGGTCAGCCCCAGCATTTT
j_call: TRBJ2-3; d_call: -; v_call: TRBV4-2; clone_size: -; cdr3_aa: CASSQEGGSGTDTQYF; cdr3_nt: TGTGCCAGCAGCCAAGAAGGAGGGTCTGGCACAGATACGCAGTATTTT
j_call: TRBJ1-5; d_call: -; v_call: TRBV10-3; clone_size: -; cdr3_aa: CAISEPGNQPQHF; cdr3_nt: TGTGCCATCAGTGAGCCGGGGAATCAGCCCCAGCATTTT
j_call: TRBJ1-5; d_call: TRBD1; v_call: TRBV19; clone_size: -; cdr3_aa: CASSAGGPTQPQHF; cdr3_nt: TGTGCCAGTAGTGCAGGGGGCCCCACTCAGCCCCAGCATTTT
j_call: TRBJ2-5; d_call: -; v_call: TRBV5-4; clone_size: -; cdr3_aa: CASSSPGGGETQYF; cdr3_nt: TGTGCCAGCAGCTCCCCCGGGGGAGGCGAGACCCAGTACTTC
j_call: TRBJ1-2; d_call: TRBD1; v_call: TRBV7-8; clone_size: -; cdr3_aa: CASSSGQANYGYTF; cdr3_nt: TGTGCCAGCAGCTCGGGACAGGCTAACTATGGCTACACCTTC
j_call: TRBJ2-3; d_call: TRBD2; v_call: TRBV19; clone_size: -; cdr3_aa: CASSGGEGSGTDTQYF; cdr3_nt: TGTGCCAGTAGCGGGGGGGAAGGCAGTGGCACAGATACGCAGTATTTT
j_call: TRBJ2-7; d_call: TRBD1; v_call: TRBV10-1; clone_size: -; cdr3_aa: CASSETGVWEQYF; cdr3_nt: TGCGCCAGCAGCGAAACAGGGGTGTGGGAGCAGTACTTC
j_call: TRBJ2-1; d_call: TRBD2; v_call: TRBV7-9; clone_size: once; cdr3_aa: CASSLAVLSGGNNEQFF; cdr3_nt: TGTGCCAGCAGCTTAGCTGTTTTGTCGGGGGGAAACAATGAGCAGTTCTTC
j_call: TRBJ1-4; d_call: -; v_call: TRBV5-1; clone_size: -; cdr3_aa: CASSLVEPNEKLFF; cdr3_nt: TGCGCCAGCAGCTTGGTCGAGCCAAATGAAAAACTGTTTTTT
j_call: TRBJ2-3; d_call: TRBD1; v_call: TRBV2; clone_size: -; cdr3_aa: CASRSQGTTDTQYF; cdr3_nt: TGTGCCAGCAGGTCACAGGGGACAACAGATACGCAGTATTTT
j_call: TRBJ2-7; d_call: TRBD2; v_call: TRBV2; clone_size: once; cdr3_aa: CARRLAGSYEQYF; cdr3_nt: TGTGCCAGACGACTAGCGGGATCCTACGAGCAGTACTTC
j_call: TRBJ2-7; d_call: -; v_call: TRBV5-1; clone_size: -; cdr3_aa: CASSLDRGFGEQYF; cdr3_nt: TGCGCCAGCAGCTTGGACCGGGGGTTCGGCGAGCAGTACTTC
j_call: TRBJ2-7; d_call: -; v_call: TRBV11-2; clone_size: -; cdr3_aa: CASSLTNRVGYEQYF; cdr3_nt: TGTGCCAGCAGCTTAACAAACAGGGTTGGCTACGAGCAGTACTTC
j_call: TRBJ2-7; d_call: -; v_call: TRBV1; clone_size: -; cdr3_aa: CTSSQGGGQYF; cdr3_nt: TGCACCAGCAGCCAAGGGGGGGGGCAGTACTTC
j_call: TRBJ2-1; d_call: TRBD2; v_call: TRBV2; clone_size: -; cdr3_aa: CASSPSGRRFDNEQFF; cdr3_nt: TGTGCCAGCAGCCCTAGCGGGAGGAGGTTTGACAATGAGCAGTTCTTC
j_call: TRBJ1-2; d_call: TRBD1; v_call: TRBV7-9; clone_size: once; cdr3_aa: CASSRTVRTDRNGYTF; cdr3_nt: TGTGCCAGCAGCCGCACCGTACGGACGGACAGGAATGGCTACACCTTC
j_call: TRBJ1-4; d_call: TRBD1; v_call: TRBV7-9; clone_size: -; cdr3_aa: CASSQGQSNEKLFF; cdr3_nt: TGTGCCAGCAGCCAGGGACAGAGTAATGAAAAACTGTTTTTT
j_call: TRBJ1-1; d_call: TRBD1; v_call: TRBV25-1; clone_size: -; cdr3_aa: CASSPPGGYSTEAFF; cdr3_nt: TGTGCCAGCAGCCCTCCAGGGGGCTACAGCACTGAAGCTTTCTTT
j_call: TRBJ1-1; d_call: -; v_call: TRBV9; clone_size: -; cdr3_aa: CASSVDPRNTEAFF; cdr3_nt: TGTGCCAGCAGCGTAGACCCGCGGAACACTGAAGCTTTCTTT
j_call: TRBJ1-2; d_call: -; v_call: TRBV5-5; clone_size: few; cdr3_aa: CASSLEGYGYTF; cdr3_nt: TGTGCCAGCAGCTTAGAGGGCTATGGCTACACCTTC
j_call: TRBJ2-3; d_call: -; v_call: TRBV7-3; clone_size: -; cdr3_aa: CASSLEREDTQYF; cdr3_nt: TGTGCCAGCAGCTTAGAGAGGGAAGATACGCAGTATTTT
j_call: TRBJ2-1; d_call: -; v_call: TRBV19; clone_size: -; cdr3_aa: CASSRAGVGNEQFF; cdr3_nt: TGTGCCAGTAGTAGGGCAGGGGTTGGCAATGAGCAGTTCTTC
j_call: TRBJ2-1; d_call: -; v_call: TRBV6-1; clone_size: once; cdr3_aa: CASSEGLVYNEQFF; cdr3_nt: TGTGCCAGCAGTGAAGGGCTAGTCTACAATGAGCAGTTCTTC
j_call: TRBJ2-2; d_call: TRBD2; v_call: TRBV4-2; clone_size: -; cdr3_aa: CASSHRVLRENEGGELFF; cdr3_nt: TGTGCCAGCAGCCATAGGGTTTTGCGGGAGAATGAGGGCGGGGAGCTGTTTTTT
j_call: TRBJ1-4; d_call: TRBD1; v_call: TRBV30; clone_size: once; cdr3_aa: CAWVNRGRDEKLFF; cdr3_nt: TGTGCCTGGGTAAACAGGGGGCGTGATGAAAAACTGTTTTTT
j_call: TRBJ2-2; d_call: -; v_call: TRBV5-4; clone_size: -; cdr3_aa: CASSLRGNTGELFF; cdr3_nt: TGTGCCAGCAGCTTGAGGGGGAACACCGGGGAGCTGTTTTTT
j_call: TRBJ1-6; d_call: TRBD1; v_call: TRBV6-1; clone_size: -; cdr3_aa: CASSEPPTGVVGSPLHF; cdr3_nt: TGTGCCAGCAGTGAGCCCCCGACAGGGGTAGTAGGTTCACCCCTCCACTTT
j_call: TRBJ2-1; d_call: TRBD2; v_call: TRBV4-1; clone_size: -; cdr3_aa: CASSQPTSGRREQFF; cdr3_nt: TGCGCCAGCAGCCAACCCACTAGCGGGAGGCGTGAGCAGTTCTTC
j_call: TRBJ1-1; d_call: -; v_call: TRBV2; clone_size: -; cdr3_aa: CASSDAGTREAFF; cdr3_nt: TGTGCCAGCAGTGATGCAGGGACAAGAGAAGCTTTCTTT
j_call: TRBJ2-7; d_call: -; v_call: TRBV30; clone_size: -; cdr3_aa: CAWRDTYEQYF; cdr3_nt: TGTGCCTGGAGGGACACCTACGAGCAGTACTTC
j_call: TRBJ1-2; d_call: -; v_call: TRBV6-5; clone_size: few; cdr3_aa: CASTTTGTNYGYTF; cdr3_nt: TGTGCCAGCACCACCACCGGGACTAACTATGGCTACACCTTC
j_call: TRBJ2-1; d_call: TRBD2; v_call: TRBV15; clone_size: few; cdr3_aa: CATSTYSGRYYNEQFF; cdr3_nt: TGTGCCACCAGCACATATAGCGGGAGGTACTACAATGAGCAGTTCTTC
j_call: TRBJ2-1; d_call: TRBD2; v_call: TRBV6-5; clone_size: -; cdr3_aa: CASRSSGTAIF; cdr3_nt: TGTGCCAGCAGATCCAGCGGGACGGCGATCTTC
j_call: TRBJ1-2; d_call: TRBD1; v_call: TRBV19; clone_size: -; cdr3_aa: CASRGGTNYGYTF; cdr3_nt: TGTGCCAGTAGAGGGGGCACCAACTATGGCTACACCTTC
j_call: TRBJ2-4; d_call: -; v_call: TRBV20-1; clone_size: -; cdr3_aa: CSADWENIQYF; cdr3_nt: TGCAGTGCCGACTGGGAAAACATTCAGTACTTC
j_call: TRBJ1-2; d_call: TRBD1; v_call: TRBV10-3; clone_size: -; cdr3_aa: CAISRTRQGAIDGYTF; cdr3_nt: TGTGCCATCAGTCGGACTCGGCAGGGGGCAATTGATGGCTACACCTTC
j_call: TRBJ2-5; d_call: TRBD1; v_call: TRBV29-1; clone_size: -; cdr3_aa: CSVGRTGAMQETQYF; cdr3_nt: TGCAGCGTTGGCAGGACAGGGGCCATGCAGGAGACCCAGTACTTC
j_call: TRBJ2-1; d_call: TRBD2; v_call: TRBV7-9; clone_size: -; cdr3_aa: CASSAKSKREYNEQFF; cdr3_nt: TGTGCCAGCAGCGCAAAATCTAAGCGGGAGTACAATGAGCAGTTCTTC
j_call: TRBJ1-6; d_call: -; v_call: TRBV4-1; clone_size: -; cdr3_aa: CASSQDPTGTPLHF; cdr3_nt: TGCGCCAGCAGCCAAGATCCGACGGGAACACCCCTCCACTTT
j_call: TRBJ2-7; d_call: -; v_call: TRBV18; clone_size: many; cdr3_aa: CASSLRQVSYEQYF; cdr3_nt: TGTGCCAGCTCACTTCGACAGGTTTCCTACGAGCAGTACTTC
j_call: TRBJ1-1; d_call: TRBD1; v_call: TRBV6-5; clone_size: -; cdr3_aa: CASRETGGMNTEAFF; cdr3_nt: TGTGCCAGCAGGGAGACAGGGGGAATGAACACTGAAGCTTTCTTT
j_call: TRBJ1-5; d_call: TRBD1; v_call: TRBV15; clone_size: -; cdr3_aa: CATSSLGGGDQHF; cdr3_nt: TGTGCCACCAGCAGCCTAGGGGGCGGCGACCAGCATTTT